This T cell receptor beta chain appears in the sequencing data of a study of control samples from healthy donors and cancer patients (TCRdb year 2020). This clone was detected only a few times. No cognate antigen has been identified for it. Qualities for individual bases were not recorded, and no much larger clone is one base off. Library preparation used the immunoSEQ multiplex PCR assay. Sourced from immuneACCESS, this table was stored by TCRdb with only in-frame sequences that have V and J called. A share of the clones is absent; for the studies checked, an unresolved V gene accounts for under half, and the remainder has no known explanation. Counted in this sample were more than 75,000 clones; roughly 90% of them appeared once. The ten largest clones capture 1.9% of the sample. The CDR3 numbers 16 residues from cysteine through phenylalanine. Here the CDR3 DNA is all that survives: 48 bases in frame from base 1. Per the germline V gene (reference sequence), MNHNY is the CDR1 and SVGAGI is the CDR2. V gives up 6 bases and J gives up 0 bases, and the segment between their germline ends measures 16 bases.

The V and J segments used are TRBV6-6 and TRBJ2-3; the D segment could be TRBD1, given 6 matching bases. Sequenced input: PBMCs. This sequence was found in an older woman with head and neck cancer. The CDR3 corresponds to CASSRTAKSSTDTQYF. DNA sequence: TGTGCCAGCAGCCGGACAGCTAAATCTAGCACAGATACGCAGTATTTT.